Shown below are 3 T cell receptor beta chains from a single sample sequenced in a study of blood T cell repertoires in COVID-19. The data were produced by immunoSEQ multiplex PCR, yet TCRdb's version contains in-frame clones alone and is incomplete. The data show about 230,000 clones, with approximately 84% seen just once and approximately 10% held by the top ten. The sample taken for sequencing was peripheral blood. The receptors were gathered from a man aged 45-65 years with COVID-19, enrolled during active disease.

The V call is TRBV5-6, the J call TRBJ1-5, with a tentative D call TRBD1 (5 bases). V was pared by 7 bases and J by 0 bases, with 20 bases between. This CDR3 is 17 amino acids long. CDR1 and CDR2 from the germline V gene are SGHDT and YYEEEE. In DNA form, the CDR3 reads TGTGCCAGCCATTCGCGGCAGGGTGGATATAGCAATCAGCCCCAGCATTTT. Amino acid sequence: CASHSRQGGYSNQPQHF.

The CDR3, as DNA: TGTGCCAGCAGTGAAAGGGGGGGAGGACGGACTGATGAGCAGTTCTTC. Its translation: CASSERGGGRTDEQFF. V gene TRBV25-1 combines with J gene TRBJ2-1, with D maybe TRBD2 (7 bases). Germline CDR1 MGHDK, CDR2 SYGVNS. The germline V and J ends were trimmed by 2 bases and 8 bases, with 19 bases remaining between them. This CDR3 region has 16 residues.

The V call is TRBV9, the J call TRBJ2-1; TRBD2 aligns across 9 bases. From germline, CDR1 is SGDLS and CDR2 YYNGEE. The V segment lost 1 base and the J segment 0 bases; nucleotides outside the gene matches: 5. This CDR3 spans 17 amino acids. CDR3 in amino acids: CASSVMASGISYNEQFF. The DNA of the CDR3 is TGTGCCAGCAGCGTAATGGCTAGCGGGATCTCCTACAATGAGCAGTTCTTC. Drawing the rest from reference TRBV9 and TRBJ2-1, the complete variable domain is DSGVTQTPKHLITATGQRVTLRCSPRSGDLSVYWYQQSLDQGLQFLIQYYNGEERAKGNILERFSAQQFPDLHSELNLSSLELGDSALYFCASSVMASGISYNEQFFGPGTRLTVL.